This T cell receptor beta chain was identified in a study of radiotherapy plus CTLA-4 blockade in lung cancer. Findings and limits, study-wide: Response, reportedly, was best predicted by interferon-beta along with early blood T cell clone dynamics. Some TCR clones had been derived from tumors. These clones expanded in peripheral blood after radiotherapy plus ipilimumab.

Clones were sequenced by immunoSEQ multiplex PCR, and TCRdb holds only the in-frame ones, with some missing. Of tens of thousands of clones listed, around 86% are singletons. Germline V gene data show CDR1 as SGHTA and CDR2 as FQGNSA. V gave up 5 bases and J gave up 4 bases; unmatched junction bases: 11. There are 17 residues in the CDR3. This clone was counted a single time. Its antigen is currently unknown. The source material was peripheral blood, sampled from a patient treated with radiotherapy plus ipilimumab. The chain has TRBV7-2 and TRBJ1-2; 12 nucleotides line up with TRBD1. The sequence was collected from a human donor with non-small cell lung cancer whose response to radiotherapy plus ipilimumab could not be evaluated. CDR3 sequence (DNA): TGTGCCAGCAGCCAAGCCCCCCGGGACAGGGGGCCCTATGGCTACACCTTC. Amino acids: CASSQAPRDRGPYGYTF.